This entry lists 22 T cell receptor beta chains sequenced from one sample in a study of CXCR3-negative and CXCR3-positive naive CD8 T cells. Researchers prepared the TRB cDNA libraries using 5' RACE with UMI labels. TCRdb re-called the 5' RACE reads; every CDR3 protein appears as one record, without DNA. The specimen's table records over 100,000 distinct CDR3 sequences. Source material: naive CXCR3- CD8+ T cells from blood. Indicated subset: CD45RO-CCR7+CD27+CD95- naive CD8+ T cells lacking CXCR3 (TNR3-). The receptors derive from a human donor in good health. Some clones in this sample may be carry-over from other donors' samples.

The genes are TRBV7-9 and TRBJ2-1; TCRdb proposes TRBD1, but this gene call is untestable without DNA. CDR3 length: 13 amino acids. Germline values: CDR1 SEHNR, CDR2 FQNEAQ (reference sequence). The chain's CDR3 is CASSPGRGDEQFF.

The J gene is TRBJ1-6, the V gene TRBV7-6; TCRdb's D call of TRBD1 is untestable without DNA. The CDR3 contains 15 residues. Germline V lookup: CDR1 SGHVS, CDR2 FNYEAQ. The CDR3 reads CASSLSTGVYSPLHF.

The J gene is TRBJ2-5, the V gene TRBV27; TCRdb returns TRBD1, unconfirmable since there is no DNA. This CDR3 has 16 residues. The V gene's germline CDR1 is MNHEY and CDR2 SMNVEV (reference sequence). CDR3 protein: CASSSPGQGFQETQYF.

The gene calls are TRBV20-1 and TRBJ2-3; there is no DNA to check the TCRdb D call of TRBD2. The germline V gene encodes CDR1 DFQATT and CDR2 SNEGSKA (reference sequence). There are 14 residues in the CDR3. This CDR3 reads CSAKGGLGGDTQYF.

The V call is TRBV27, the J call TRBJ1-6; lacking DNA, the TRBD1 call made by TCRdb goes unchecked. CDR3 length equals 18 residues. Germline CDR1 and CDR2: MNHEY and SMNVEV (reference sequence). CDR3 sequence reads: CASSARTLTGTVNSPLHF.

V usage is TRBV29-1 and J usage is TRBJ2-7; TCRdb selects TRBD1, and the lack of DNA leaves this call unchecked. The CDR3 runs 15 residues. The germline V gene has CDR1 SQVTM and CDR2 ANQGSEA. CDR3 amino acids: CSVEGWTGVADGYTF.

This chain links TRBV19 with TRBJ2-1; TCRdb picks TRBD2, but there is no DNA to check that call. CDR1 is LNHDA and CDR2 is SQIVND in the germline V gene (reference sequence). The CDR3 has 18 residues. The CDR3 here is CASSIVGLAGVVDNEQFF.

J is TRBJ2-1 and V is TRBV12-3 or TRBV12-4. The CDR3 consists of 15 residues. CDR3 sequence reads: CASSLSGVRYNEQFF.

CDR3: CASSPSGGFLYSEQYF. The chain uses TRBV7-6 and TRBJ2-7; TCRdb's D call, TRBD2, is unchecked because there is no DNA. CDR1 and CDR2 (germline): SGHVS, FNYEAQ. The CDR3 length is 16 residues.

The chain links TRBV28 to TRBJ2-3; TCRdb designates TRBD1, a call that cannot be tested without DNA. The CDR3 extends over 17 amino acids. In germline, CDR1 is MDHEN, CDR2 SYDVKM. The CDR3 spells CASRPTNRGSSTDTQYF.

V gene TRBV11-3 combines with J gene TRBJ1-1; there is no DNA to check the TCRdb D call of TRBD1. Germline CDR1 reads SGHNT; CDR2 reads YENEEA. The CDR3 loop spans 13 amino acids. The CDR3 spells CASSYDRVSVAFF.

The CDR3 is CASSQQYTEAFF. This sequence joins TRBV28 and TRBJ1-1. CDR1 is MDHEN, CDR2 SYDVKM, per germline. The CDR3 runs 12 residues. The full variable domain, completed using reference TRBV28 and TRBJ1-1, is DVKVTQSSRYLVKRTGEKVFLECVQDMDHENMFWYRQDPGLGLRLIYFSYDVKMKEKGDIPEGYSVSREKKERFSLILESASTNQTSMYLCASSQQYTEAFFGQGTRLTVV.

CDR3 protein: CSVPPTGGVHNEQFF. The chain employs TRBV29-1 and TRBJ2-1; TCRdb picks TRBD1, but there is no DNA to check that call. The germline gives CDR1 SQVTM, CDR2 ANQGSEA. The CDR3 loop spans 15 amino acids.

This sequence joins TRBV9 and TRBJ1-1; absent DNA, TCRdb's TRBD1 call cannot be checked. The CDR3 runs 13 residues. Germline lookup yields CDR1 SGDLS and CDR2 YYNGEE. This CDR3 reads CASSAGQHTEAFF. Full variable domain (rest looked up from reference TRBV9 and TRBJ1-1): DSGVTQTPKHLITATGQRVTLRCSPRSGDLSVYWYQQSLDQGLQFLIQYYNGEERAKGNILERFSAQQFPDLHSELNLSSLELGDSALYFCASSAGQHTEAFFGQGTRLTVV.

This chain uses TRBV28 with TRBJ2-2; absent DNA, TCRdb's TRBD1 call cannot be checked. There are 17 residues in the CDR3. Germline CDR1 reads MDHEN; CDR2 reads SYDVKM. The CDR3 protein is CASSSPRAGFGTGELFF. Filled out from reference TRBV28 and TRBJ2-2, the complete variable domain reads DVKVTQSSRYLVKRTGEKVFLECVQDMDHENMFWYRQDPGLGLRLIYFSYDVKMKEKGDIPEGYSVSREKKERFSLILESASTNQTSMYLCASSSPRAGFGTGELFFGEGSRLTVL.

J is TRBJ2-5 and V is TRBV7-9; as DNA is missing, the TRBD2 call by TCRdb cannot be tested. Germline values: CDR1 SEHNR, CDR2 FQNEAQ (reference sequence). This CDR3 has 13 amino acids. The CDR3 loop reads CASSPVPEETQYF.

The gene calls are TRBV29-1 and TRBJ2-3. CDR3 length equals 13 residues. CDR1 and CDR2 from the germline V gene are SQVTM and ANQGSEA. CDR3 loop: CSVLGGATDTQYF.

V is TRBV6-6 and J is TRBJ2-7; TCRdb gives TRBD2 as the D gene, but with no DNA this cannot be confirmed. The germline CDR1 and CDR2 sequences are MNHNY and SVGAGI (reference sequence). The CDR3 totals 17 residues. This CDR3 is CASSLGSGTLPSYEQYF.

The rearrangement joins TRBV20-1 to TRBJ1-3. Germline V CDR1 and CDR2: DFQATT, SNEGSKA (reference sequence). This CDR3 region has 16 residues. The CDR3 sequence: CSARPGLLSSGNTIYF.

The J gene is TRBJ2-3, the V gene TRBV28; without DNA, the TCRdb call of TRBD1 cannot be checked. The CDR3 runs to 17 residues. Germline V gene lookup returns CDR1 MDHEN and CDR2 SYDVKM. CDR3 region: CASSTGPRDSVTDTQYF.

The rearrangement joins TRBV7-6 to TRBJ2-7; TCRdb picks TRBD2, but there is no DNA to check that call. The CDR3 extends over 16 amino acids. Per the germline V gene, CDR1 is SGHVS and CDR2 is FNYEAQ. The CDR3: CASSLGPGGSIGEQYF.

This clonotype is identified as medium-sized from frequency. The chain carries TRBV28 and TRBJ2-5. Germline assignment: CDR1 MDHEN and CDR2 SYDVKM. The CDR3 is 15 residues long. The CDR3 sequence is CASSLLSGVQETQYF.